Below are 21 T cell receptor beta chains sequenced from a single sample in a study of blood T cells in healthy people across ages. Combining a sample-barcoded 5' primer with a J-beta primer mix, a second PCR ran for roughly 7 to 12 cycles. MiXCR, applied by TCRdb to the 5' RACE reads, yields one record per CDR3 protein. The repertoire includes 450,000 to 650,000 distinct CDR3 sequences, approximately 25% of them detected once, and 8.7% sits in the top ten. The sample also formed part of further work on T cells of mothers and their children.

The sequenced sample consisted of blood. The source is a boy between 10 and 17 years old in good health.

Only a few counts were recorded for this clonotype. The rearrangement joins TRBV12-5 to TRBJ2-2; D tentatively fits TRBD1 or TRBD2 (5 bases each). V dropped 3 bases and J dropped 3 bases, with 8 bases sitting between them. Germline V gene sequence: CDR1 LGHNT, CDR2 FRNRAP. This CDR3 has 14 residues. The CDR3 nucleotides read TGTGCTAGTGGTTTTCTGGGGGACACCGGGGAGCTGTTTTTT. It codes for CASGFLGDTGELFF.

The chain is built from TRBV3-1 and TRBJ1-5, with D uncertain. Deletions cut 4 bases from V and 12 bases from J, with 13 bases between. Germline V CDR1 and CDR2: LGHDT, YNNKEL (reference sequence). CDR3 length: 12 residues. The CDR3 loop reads CASSLEGGLQHF. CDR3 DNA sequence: TGTGCCAGCAGCCTGGAAGGAGGACTCCAGCATTTT. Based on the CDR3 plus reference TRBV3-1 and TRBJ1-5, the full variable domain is DTAVSQTPKYLVTQMGNDKSIKCEQNLGHDTMYWYKQDSKKFLKIMFSYNNKELIINETVPNRFSPKSPDKAHLNLHINSLELGDSAVYFCASSLEGGLQHFGDGTRLSIL.

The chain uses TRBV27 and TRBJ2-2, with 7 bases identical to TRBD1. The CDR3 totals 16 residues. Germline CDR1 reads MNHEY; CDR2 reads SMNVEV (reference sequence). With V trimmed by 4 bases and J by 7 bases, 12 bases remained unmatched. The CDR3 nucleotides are TGTGCCAGCAGTTCTCGTGTAGGCAGGGGGATCGGGGAGCTGTTTTTT. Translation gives CASSSRVGRGIGELFF.

The CDR3 spells CASNLMGLTEAFF. CDR3 nucleotides: TGTGCCAGCAACCTGATGGGGCTGACTGAAGCTTTCTTT. The J gene is TRBJ1-1, the V gene TRBV6-2 or TRBV6-3, with D perhaps TRBD1 (5 bases). The CDR3 is made up of 13 amino acids. The germline V and J ends were trimmed by 7 bases and 5 bases, with 14 bases remaining between them. Germline values: CDR1 MNHEY, CDR2 SVGEGT.

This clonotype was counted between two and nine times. DNA for the CDR3: TGTGCCAGCAGTGATGGACGGAACCCTAACTATGGCTACACCTTC. Translated, it gives CASSDGRNPNYGYTF. The chain uses TRBV12-3 or TRBV12-4 and TRBJ1-2; D unresolved. Trimming left V 5 bases short and J 0 bases short, with 13 bases between. This CDR3 is built from 15 residues.

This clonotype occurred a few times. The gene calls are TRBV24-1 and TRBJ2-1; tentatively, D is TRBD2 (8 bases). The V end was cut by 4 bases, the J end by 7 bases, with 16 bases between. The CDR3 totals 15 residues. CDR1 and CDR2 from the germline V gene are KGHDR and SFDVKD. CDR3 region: CATSDGRGRRNEQFF. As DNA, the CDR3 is TGTGCCACCAGTGACGGGAGGGGGCGGAGGAATGAGCAGTTCTTC.

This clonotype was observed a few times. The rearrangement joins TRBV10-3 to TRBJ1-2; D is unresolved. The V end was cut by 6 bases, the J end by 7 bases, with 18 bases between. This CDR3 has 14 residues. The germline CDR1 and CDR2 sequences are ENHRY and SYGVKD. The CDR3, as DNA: TGTGCCATCAGCCCCCTGCTCAGAATTGGTGGCTACACCTTC. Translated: CAISPLLRIGGYTF.

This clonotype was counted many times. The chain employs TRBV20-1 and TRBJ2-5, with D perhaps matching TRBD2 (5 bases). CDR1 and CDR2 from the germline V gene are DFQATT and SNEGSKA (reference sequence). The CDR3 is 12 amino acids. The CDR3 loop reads CSARRGQETQYF. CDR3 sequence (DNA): TGCAGCGCTCGCCGGGGACAAGAGACCCAGTACTTC.

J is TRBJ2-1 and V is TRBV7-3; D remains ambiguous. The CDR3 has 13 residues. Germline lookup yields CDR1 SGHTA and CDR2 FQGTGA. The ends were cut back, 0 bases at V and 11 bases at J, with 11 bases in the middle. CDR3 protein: CASSLTFGRQQFF. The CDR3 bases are TGTGCCAGCAGCTTAACGTTCGGCAGGCAGCAGTTCTTC.

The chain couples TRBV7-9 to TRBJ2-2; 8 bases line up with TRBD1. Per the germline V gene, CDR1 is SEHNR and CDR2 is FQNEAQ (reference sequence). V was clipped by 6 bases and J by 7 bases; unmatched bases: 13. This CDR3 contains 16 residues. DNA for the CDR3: TGTGCCAGCAGATCGCTAAGGACAGGGAAGGTCGGGGAGCTGTTTTTT. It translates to CASRSLRTGKVGELFF.

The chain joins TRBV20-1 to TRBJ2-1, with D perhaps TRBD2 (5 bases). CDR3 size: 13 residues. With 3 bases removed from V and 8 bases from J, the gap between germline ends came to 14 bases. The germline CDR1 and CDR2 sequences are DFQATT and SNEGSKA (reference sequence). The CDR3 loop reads CSASPLASYEQFF. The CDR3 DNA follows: TGCAGTGCTAGTCCCCTAGCATCCTATGAGCAGTTCTTC.

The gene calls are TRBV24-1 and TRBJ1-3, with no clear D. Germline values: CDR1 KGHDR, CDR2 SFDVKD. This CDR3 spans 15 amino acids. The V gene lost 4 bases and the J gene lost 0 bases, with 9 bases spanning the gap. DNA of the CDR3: TGTGCCACCAGTGACCCGGGAAGCTCTGGAAACACCATATATTTT. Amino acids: CATSDPGSSGNTIYF.

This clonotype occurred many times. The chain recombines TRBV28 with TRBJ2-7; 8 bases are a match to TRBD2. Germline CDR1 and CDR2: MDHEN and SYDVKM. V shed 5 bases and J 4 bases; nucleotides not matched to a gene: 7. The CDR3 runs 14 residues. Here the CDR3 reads CASSPLAGGYEQYF. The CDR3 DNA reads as TGTGCCAGCAGTCCCCTTGCGGGAGGATACGAGCAGTACTTC.

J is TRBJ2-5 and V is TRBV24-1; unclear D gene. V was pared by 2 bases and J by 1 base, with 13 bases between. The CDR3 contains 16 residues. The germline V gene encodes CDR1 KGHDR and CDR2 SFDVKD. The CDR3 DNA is TGTGCCACCAGTGATTCCCGGCCAGAAGCCCAAGAGACCCAGTACTTC. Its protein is CATSDSRPEAQETQYF.

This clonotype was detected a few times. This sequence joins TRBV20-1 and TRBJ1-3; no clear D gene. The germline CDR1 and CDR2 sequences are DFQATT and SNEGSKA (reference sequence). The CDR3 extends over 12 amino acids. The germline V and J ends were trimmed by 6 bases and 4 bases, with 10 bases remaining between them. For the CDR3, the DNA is TGCAGTGCCACGCCGGGAGGAAACACCATATATTTT. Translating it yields CSATPGGNTIYF.

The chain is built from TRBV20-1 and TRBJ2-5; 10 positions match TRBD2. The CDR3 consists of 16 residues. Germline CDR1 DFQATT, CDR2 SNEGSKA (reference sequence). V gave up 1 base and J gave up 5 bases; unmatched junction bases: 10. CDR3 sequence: CSARGTSGLTGETQYF. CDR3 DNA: TGCAGTGCTAGAGGGACTAGCGGCCTCACGGGGGAGACCCAGTACTTC.

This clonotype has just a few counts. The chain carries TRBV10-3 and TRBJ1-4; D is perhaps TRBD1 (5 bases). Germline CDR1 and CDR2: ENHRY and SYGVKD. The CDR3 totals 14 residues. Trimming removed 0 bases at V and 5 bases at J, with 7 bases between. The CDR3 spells CAISESGPNEKLFF. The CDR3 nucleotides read TGTGCCATCAGTGAGTCGGGACCGAATGAAAAACTGTTTTTT.

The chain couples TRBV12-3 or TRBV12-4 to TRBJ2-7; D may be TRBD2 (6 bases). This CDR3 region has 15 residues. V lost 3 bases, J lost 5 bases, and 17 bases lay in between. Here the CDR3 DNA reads TGTGCCAGCAGTTTTAGGGGACTGAGAACGGACGAGCAGTACTTC. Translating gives CASSFRGLRTDEQYF.

The CDR3 sequence is CASSLKPTGGYNEQFF. The CDR3, as DNA: TGTGCCAGCAGCCTAAAGCCAACCGGGGGATACAATGAGCAGTTCTTC. The J gene is TRBJ2-1, the V gene TRBV7-9; a weak D match, TRBD2 (6 bases). The CDR3 extends over 16 amino acids. The V gene's germline CDR1 is SEHNR and CDR2 FQNEAQ (reference sequence). V lost 5 bases and J lost 4, with 18 bases in between.

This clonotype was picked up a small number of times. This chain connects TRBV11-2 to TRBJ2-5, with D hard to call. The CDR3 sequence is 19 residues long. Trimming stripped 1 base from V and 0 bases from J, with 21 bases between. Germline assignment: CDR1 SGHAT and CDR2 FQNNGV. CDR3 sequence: CASSLGVGGRWGDQETQYF. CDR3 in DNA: TGTGCCAGCAGCTTAGGTGTCGGCGGTAGATGGGGTGACCAAGAGACCCAGTACTTC.

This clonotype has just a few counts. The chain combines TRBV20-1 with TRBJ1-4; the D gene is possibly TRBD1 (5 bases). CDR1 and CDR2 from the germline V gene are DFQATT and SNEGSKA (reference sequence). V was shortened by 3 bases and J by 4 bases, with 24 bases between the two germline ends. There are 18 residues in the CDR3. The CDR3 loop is CSARMDTDHVPFNEKLFF. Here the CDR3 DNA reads TGCAGTGCTAGGATGGACACAGATCACGTACCATTTAATGAAAAACTGTTTTTT.